A selection of T cell receptor beta chains follows, all from one sample in a study of T cell changes during pregnancy in multiple sclerosis. The data were produced by immunoSEQ multiplex PCR, yet TCRdb's version contains in-frame clones alone and is incomplete. The sample yields 40,000 to 55,000 clones, around 90% seen once. Specimen: CD4+ T cells from peripheral blood mononuclear cells, collected in the second trimester of pregnancy. All receptors come from a female donor with multiple sclerosis, enrolled in a pregnancy study. Each CDR3 is given with its conserved first and last residue. Fields, in order: V gene, clone size, D gene, J gene, CDR3 protein, CDR3 DNA. D genes are given only for firm matches. Only some rows state a clone size, as once, few, many or a class for expanded clones.

TRBV25-1,once,TRBD1,TRBJ2-7,CASSRQGSNYEQYF,TGTGCCAGCAGCCGACAGGGCTCAAACTACGAGCAGTACTTC
TRBV5-6,once,.,TRBJ1-2,CASSLRGSRGSSYTF,TGTGCCAGCAGCTTGAGGGGTTCCCGGGGGTCAAGCTACACCTTC
TRBV14,once,.,TRBJ1-6,CASSQDITVNSPLHF,TGTGCCAGCAGCCAAGATATAACTGTAAATTCACCCCTCCACTTT
TRBV4-1,.,TRBD1,TRBJ2-7,CASSLGQGRNEQYF,TGCGCCAGCAGCCTGGGACAGGGAAGGAACGAGCAGTACTTC
TRBV4-1,.,TRBD1,TRBJ2-3,CASGIGTDTDTQYF,TGCGCCAGCGGTATCGGGACAGACACAGATACGCAGTATTTT
TRBV28,.,.,TRBJ1-2,CASSLMGLSYGYTF,TGTGCCAGCAGTCTAATGGGACTGTCCTATGGCTACACCTTC
TRBV10-3,.,.,TRBJ1-5,CAISDETGVNQPQHF,TGTGCCATCAGTGACGAGACAGGTGTAAATCAGCCCCAGCATTTT
TRBV21-1,.,.,TRBJ2-7,CASRKIGAWTGSYEQYF,TGTGCCAGCAGAAAAATAGGGGCCTGGACAGGAAGCTACGAGCAGTACTTC
TRBV6-5,.,TRBD2,TRBJ2-7,CASRPTPGLGYEQYF,TGTGCCAGCAGACCAACCCCGGGACTAGGCTACGAGCAGTACTTC
TRBV5-1,.,.,TRBJ2-5,CASRPGGTQETQYF,TGCGCCAGCAGGCCTGGGGGCACCCAAGAGACCCAGTACTTC
TRBV5-4,.,.,TRBJ2-2,CASSRETGNTGELFF,TGTGCCAGCAGCCGCGAGACAGGGAACACCGGGGAGCTGTTTTTT
TRBV19,.,.,TRBJ1-2,CASSISLSQVANYGYTF,TGTGCCAGTAGTATATCCCTCTCCCAGGTGGCTAACTATGGCTACACCTTC
TRBV7-9,.,.,TRBJ1-1,CASSRGGGMNTEAFF,TGTGCCAGCAGCCGGGGAGGGGGTATGAACACTGAAGCTTTCTTT
TRBV2,.,TRBD2,TRBJ2-3,CASTGTSGSSQYF,TGTGCCAGCACCGGGACTAGCGGGAGTTCGCAGTATTTT
TRBV10-3,.,TRBD1,TRBJ1-2,CASKTRDRASYGYTF,TGTGCCTCCAAAACGCGGGACAGGGCTTCCTATGGCTACACCTTC
TRBV5-6,.,.,TRBJ2-1,CASSQTRGNEQFF,TGTGCCAGCAGCCAGACGAGGGGGAATGAGCAGTTCTTC
TRBV6-5,once,.,TRBJ1-3,CASHQGGENTIYF,TGTGCCAGCCATCAGGGAGGGGAAAACACCATATATTTT
TRBV6-1,.,TRBD1,TRBJ1-5,CASSDSDRANQPQHF,TGTGCCAGCAGTGATTCGGACAGGGCCAATCAGCCCCAGCATTTT
TRBV27,.,.,TRBJ1-2,CASSLSGRPNYGYTF,TGTGCCAGCAGTTTATCGGGCAGGCCAAACTATGGCTACACCTTC
TRBV18,.,TRBD1,TRBJ1-1,CASSPVTGGPNTEAFF,TGTGCCAGCTCACCAGTGACAGGGGGACCGAACACTGAAGCTTTCTTT
TRBV27,.,.,TRBJ1-1,CASSRPGLWTEAFF,TGTGCCAGCAGCCGCCCCGGTTTGTGGACTGAAGCTTTCTTT
TRBV5-4,once,.,TRBJ2-5,CASSPRGTNQETQYF,TGTGCCAGCAGCCCCCGTGGTACTAACCAAGAGACCCAGTACTTC
TRBV9,.,.,TRBJ1-3,CASSVFDRSSGNTIYF,TGTGCCAGCAGCGTATTCGACAGGAGCTCTGGAAACACCATATATTTT
TRBV2,.,.,TRBJ1-1,CASNQGSTEAFF,TGTGCCAGCAATCAGGGGAGCACTGAAGCTTTCTTT
TRBV28,.,TRBD1,TRBJ1-6,CASRTTGAESPLHF,TGTGCCAGCAGAACGACAGGGGCAGAATCACCCCTCCACTTT
TRBV28,.,.,TRBJ2-1,CASSLEARMGAVDEQFF,TGTGCCAGCAGTTTAGAGGCCCGTATGGGGGCGGTCGATGAGCAGTTCTTC
TRBV2,.,TRBD2,TRBJ2-3,CASSDSAGDAFGTQYF,TGTGCCAGCAGTGATTCGGCGGGGGATGCTTTCGGTACGCAGTATTTT
TRBV6-5,few,TRBD2,TRBJ2-1,CASRSPGLAANEQFF,TGTGCCAGCAGATCGCCGGGACTAGCGGCGAATGAGCAGTTCTTC
TRBV18,.,TRBD1,TRBJ2-7,CASSPGTGAEQYF,TGTGCCAGCTCACCAGGGACAGGGGCCGAGCAGTACTTC
TRBV2,.,TRBD2,TRBJ2-1,CASTQLAGGFNEQFF,TGTGCCAGCACTCAACTAGCGGGGGGTTTCAATGAGCAGTTCTTC
TRBV2,.,.,TRBJ1-1,CASSELGVNTEAFF,TGTGCCAGCAGTGAACTCGGGGTGAACACTGAAGCTTTCTTT
TRBV19,.,TRBD1,TRBJ1-3,CASSLPDRGRRNTIYF,TGTGCCAGTAGTTTGCCGGACAGGGGAAGAAGAAACACCATATATTTT
TRBV5-5,.,TRBD1,TRBJ1-5,CASSLAGQINQPQHF,TGTGCCAGCAGCTTGGCGGGACAGATCAATCAGCCCCAGCATTTT
TRBV20-1,.,.,TRBJ1-4,CSATTREKLFF,TGCAGTGCTACGACTAGGGAAAAACTGTTTTTT
TRBV11-2,.,.,TRBJ1-1,CASSLVRGKNTEAFF,TGTGCCAGCAGCTTAGTTCGGGGGAAGAACACTGAAGCTTTCTTT
TRBV9,.,TRBD2,TRBJ2-3,CASSGLAGVTDTQYF,TGTGCCAGCAGCGGACTAGCGGGGGTGACAGATACGCAGTATTTT
TRBV5-4,.,.,TRBJ2-1,CASSSIREEQFF,TGTGCCAGCAGCTCGATCCGGGAGGAGCAGTTCTTC
TRBV29-1,.,.,TRBJ2-4,CSVFTGIAKNIQYF,TGCAGCGTTTTCACAGGCATAGCCAAAAACATTCAGTACTTC
TRBV2,.,TRBD1,TRBJ2-7,CASSDRDRDVEQYF,TGTGCCAGCAGTGACCGGGACAGGGACGTCGAGCAGTACTTC
TRBV6-1,.,.,TRBJ2-1,CASSPSRGNEQFF,TGTGCCAGCAGTCCCAGTAGGGGCAATGAGCAGTTCTTC
TRBV10-1,.,.,TRBJ2-3,CASSDPRTDTQYF,TGCGCCAGCAGTGACCCTAGGACAGATACGCAGTATTTT
TRBV5-1,once,.,TRBJ2-5,CASSGAGTLQETQYF,TGCGCCAGCAGCGGGGCAGGGACTCTGCAAGAGACCCAGTACTTC
TRBV7-6,.,TRBD1,TRBJ1-5,CASSLEGANRNQPQHF,TGTGCCAGCAGCTTAGAGGGGGCGAATCGCAATCAGCCCCAGCATTTT
TRBV6-5,.,.,TRBJ2-1,CASSRGATSYNEQFF,TGTGCCAGCAGCCGAGGAGCTACCTCCTACAATGAGCAGTTCTTC
TRBV29-1,.,TRBD2,TRBJ2-2,CSVEGLAGDGELFF,TGCAGCGTTGAGGGACTAGCGGGGGACGGGGAGCTGTTTTTT
TRBV28,once,.,TRBJ1-1,CASSSSGIKVNTEAFF,TGTGCCAGCAGTTCATCCGGGATAAAGGTAAACACTGAAGCTTTCTTT
TRBV19,medium-sized,TRBD1,TRBJ1-5,CASSRRQGLNQPQHF,TGTGCCAGTAGTCGGAGACAGGGTCTCAATCAGCCCCAGCATTTT